The TCR beta chain under discussion was sequenced for a study of T cells in Graves' hyperthyroidism and ophthalmopathy. The germline V and J ends were trimmed by 4 bases and 0 bases, with 18 bases remaining between them. In germline, CDR1 is MNHEY, CDR2 SVGAGI. The CDR3 is 17 residues long. It was RNA transcripts that yielded the amplified TCR beta CDR3 regions. The HTBI primer set drove a first-round RT-PCR of the TCR CDR3. TCRdb used MiXCR to reprocess the multiplex PCR reads, holding one entry per CDR3 protein. Of fewer than 700,000 distinct CDR3 sequences detected, about 15% appear once; the ten largest clones hold around 17%. In this sample, this clonotype turned up many times. No antigen is known for it. Notes on the study in general: The blood repertoire included most of the expanded thyroid clonotypes above 0.001.

Ophthalmopathy cases met thresholds of Clinical Activity Score at least 3, NOSPECS grade at least 4 and duration under 3 months. Lactation, pregnancy, other autoimmune disease or uncontrolled infection excluded patients. Diagnosis relied on clinical symptoms, serum thyroxine and TRAb, thyroid ultrasound and orbital computed tomography. This chain uses TRBV6-5 with TRBJ1-1; D gene ambiguous. Sequencing input: blood. The source of this sequence is a woman under 30 with Graves' ophthalmopathy. The CDR3 DNA follows: TGTGCCAGCAGTTCCGGACGCCTTCCAACAATGAACACTGAAGCTTTCTTT. Translated, it gives CASSSGRLPTMNTEAFF.